These 7 T cell receptor beta chains came from one sample sequenced in a study of T cell repertoires in cytomegalovirus infection. Each CDR3 protein is one row after TCRdb ran MiXCR on the reads. The profile covers under 300,000 distinct CDR3 sequences, with over 9% appearing a single time and 1.5% to 2% taken by the ten largest. Sample: PBMCs. All receptors derive from a human donor in good health (CMV status not recorded). Some clones in this sample may be carry-over from other donors' samples.

In this sample, this clonotype turned up many times. The V call is TRBV7-9, the J call TRBJ2-2; possibly TRBD1 for D (6 bases). The CDR3 runs to 14 residues. V lost 5 bases and J 4 bases, leaving 11 bases between the germline ends. CDR1 and CDR2 from the germline V gene are SEHNR and FQNEAQ (reference sequence). CDR3 loop: CASSPGQRTGELFF. The CDR3 nucleotides read TGTGCCAGCAGCCCTGGACAGCGCACCGGGGAGCTGTTTTTT.

This clonotype came up a few times. The genes are TRBV28 and TRBJ2-1; D is undetermined. The CDR3 length is 13 residues. Germline V lookup: CDR1 MDHEN, CDR2 SYDVKM. Between the trimmed V and J ends, which lost 2 bases and 10 bases, there was a span of 12 bases. CDR3 nucleotides: TGTGCCAGCAGTTTAGCCCCCCTCCGCGAGCAGTTCTTC. Translation gives CASSLAPLREQFF.

This clonotype has at least ten counts. The rearrangement links TRBV5-4 to TRBJ2-3, with D uncertain. The V and J ends lost 2 bases and 2 bases respectively, with 6 bases between them. CDR3 size: 13 residues. Germline V CDR1 and CDR2: SGHNT, YYREEE (reference sequence). The chain's CDR3 is CASSLQPTDTQYF. CDR3 nucleotides: TGTGCCAGCAGCTTACAGCCCACAGATACGCAGTATTTT.

In this sample, this clonotype turned up many times. This chain uses TRBV4-1 with TRBJ2-5, with TRBD2 matching over 10 bases. J was trimmed by 2 bases and V by 4 bases; bases with no gene match: 10. Germline loops: CDR1 MGHRA, CDR2 YSYEKL. This CDR3 is built from 17 residues. The CDR3 is CASSPIAGGEDQETQYF. The CDR3, as DNA: TGCGCCAGCAGCCCGATAGCGGGGGGCGAAGATCAAGAGACCCAGTACTTC.

There are many counts of this clonotype. CDR3 in DNA: TGCGCCAGCAGCCCTGACAGAAGCTCCTACGAGCAGTACTTC. Protein product: CASSPDRSSYEQYF. This chain joins TRBV4-3 and TRBJ2-7; perhaps TRBD1 as D (5 bases). Germline assignment: CDR1 LGHNA and CDR2 YSLEER. V lost 4 bases, J lost 0 bases, and 10 bases lay in between. The CDR3 consists of 14 residues.

This clonotype was recorded a few times. The chain couples TRBV12-3 or TRBV12-4 to TRBJ1-1; 8 positions match TRBD1. V trimming: 3 bases; J trimming: 4 bases; junction bases outside the gene matches: 7. CDR3 length equals 15 residues. As DNA, the CDR3 is TGTGCCAGCAGTTTTGGGGCAACAGGGGGCACTGAAGCTTTCTTT. This translates into CASSFGATGGTEAFF.

The rearrangement links TRBV11-2 to TRBJ2-5; 16 nucleotides line up with TRBD2. V was pared by 6 bases and J by 4 bases, with 14 bases of the junction left unmatched. CDR1 is SGHAT and CDR2 is FQNNGV in the germline V gene. The CDR3 has 19 amino acids. CDR3 sequence: CASSRLGGLAGGPGETQYF. In DNA, the CDR3 is TGTGCCAGCAGTCGACTCGGGGGACTAGCGGGAGGGCCGGGAGAGACCCAGTACTTC.